This TCR beta chain was retrieved from a study of cytomegalovirus exposure and HLA in healthy donors. Points from the study as a whole: For most subjects, TCR beta sequences were reported to predict HLA-A and HLA-B alleles with accuracy. Donor immune exposure was known only as CMV serostatus. Analysis performed later found under 20,000 TCR beta sequences associated with HLA alleles at 0.05 false discovery rate.

This CDR3 contains 14 residues. Germline lookup yields CDR1 SGHDN and CDR2 FVKESK. V lost 1 base and J 0 bases, leaving 6 bases between the germline ends. Worth noting for this clone: Its specificity is unknown. Within the sample, other DNA sequences also encode this same CDR3.

PCR involved 60 Vbeta and 13 Jbeta primers. Profiling relied on immunoSEQ multiplex PCR, and the TCRdb table lists in-frame clones only, not all of them. The repertoire includes some 87,000 clones, less than 75% of them detected once, and over 5% sits in the top ten. At sampling all donors were nominally healthy, likely with unrecorded immune exposures. The sequenced sample consisted of PBMCs. V gene TRBV14 combines with J gene TRBJ1-1, with D possibly matching TRBD1 (5 bases). The source is a woman aged 25 to 39 in good health and CMV-seropositive. The CDR3 region is CASSQAGMNTEAFF. The CDR3 DNA reads as TGTGCCAGCAGCCAAGCAGGGATGAACACTGAAGCTTTCTTT. The entire variable domain, with the rest obtained from reference TRBV14 and TRBJ1-1, is as follows: EAGVTQFPSHSVIEKGQTVTLRCDPISGHDNLYWYRRVMGKEIKFLLHFVKESKQDESGMPNNRFLAERTGGTYSTLKVQPAELEDSGVYFCASSQAGMNTEAFFGQGTRLTVV.